What follows is one T cell receptor beta chain and its context. These data come from a study of control samples from healthy donors and cancer patients. Using immunoSEQ multiplex PCR, the repertoire was profiled, and TCRdb retains in-frame clones only, with some absent. The sample records about 85,000 clones, about nine tenths being singletons. CDR1 is LGHDT and CDR2 is YNNKEL in the germline V gene (reference sequence). This CDR3 is built from 13 residues. With 3 bases removed from V and 8 bases from J, the gap between germline ends came to 11 bases. The sample consisted of blood. The rearrangement links TRBV3-1 (or the pseudogene TRBV3-2) to TRBJ1-3; D gene unclear. The sequence derives from a young woman in good health. The CDR3 region is CASSHIEWDTIYF. CDR3 sequence (DNA): TGTGCCAGCAGCCATATCGAGTGGGACACCATATATTTT.